This T cell receptor (beta chain) was sequenced in a study of T cell repertoires in cytomegalovirus infection. Germline V gene data show CDR1 as MNHEY and CDR2 as SVGAGI. This CDR3 has 14 amino acids. After removal of 6 bases from V and 3 bases from J, the junction contained 7 bases not matched to a gene. Each CDR3 protein gets one entry after TCRdb re-called the reads with MiXCR. The sample consists of some 700,000 distinct CDR3 sequences, about 30% of them appearing once. Of note for this clonotype: Its cognate antigen is unknown.

Sequencing was performed on cultured PBMCs, taken from culture after CMV antigen stimulation. V gene TRBV6-5 combines with J gene TRBJ2-7; 8 positions match TRBD1. The TCR was taken from a human donor in good health (CMV status not recorded). Some clones in this sample may be carry-over from other donors' samples. The CDR3 loop reads CASRIRTGYYEQYF. The CDR3 DNA reads as TGTGCCAGCAGGATAAGGACAGGGTACTACGAGCAGTACTTC.